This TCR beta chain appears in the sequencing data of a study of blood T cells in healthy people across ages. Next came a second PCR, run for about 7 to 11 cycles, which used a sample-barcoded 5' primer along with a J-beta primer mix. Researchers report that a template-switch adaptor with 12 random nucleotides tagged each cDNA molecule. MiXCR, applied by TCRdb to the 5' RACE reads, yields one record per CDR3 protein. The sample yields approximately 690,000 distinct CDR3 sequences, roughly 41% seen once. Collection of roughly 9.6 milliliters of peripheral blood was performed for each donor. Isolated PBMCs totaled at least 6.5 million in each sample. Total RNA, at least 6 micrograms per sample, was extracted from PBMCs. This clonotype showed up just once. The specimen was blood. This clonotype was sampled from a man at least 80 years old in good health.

This CDR3 reads CASSIASGGAETKQFF. The CDR3 coding sequence is TGTGCCAGCAGCATAGCTAGCGGGGGAGCGGAGACTAAGCAGTTCTTC. This chain connects TRBV3-1 to TRBJ2-1; TRBD2 matches at 10 bases. The CDR3 has 16 amino acids. V was clipped by 5 bases and J by 11 bases; unmatched bases: 15. The germline V gene encodes CDR1 LGHDT and CDR2 YNNKEL (reference sequence).